This record concerns one TCR beta chain sequence. The sample belongs to a study of blood T cell repertoires in COVID-19. Turning to the study itself: Nucleic acid was either cDNA or gDNA, and it came from T cells, B-cell-depleted T cells, or PBMCs.

Study processing details: Reference gene primer amplification in the assay estimated nucleated cell counts. Sequencing was performed with immunoSEQ multiplex PCR; in TCRdb, only in-frame clones are kept and a portion is missing. V and J calls and clone size are those listed in that table; D and trimming were worked out from the DNA. The sample records fewer than 250,000 clones, 65% to 90% being singletons. Enrollees, 18 to 89 years old, lived in approximately 24 US areas. Grouping used clinical history reported by participants in a survey and questionnaire. Germline-derived CDR1 and CDR2 are GTSNPN and SVGIG (reference sequence). The CDR3 sequence is 14 residues long. The trim removed 3 bases at V and 4 bases at J, leaving 8 bases unmatched.

This TCR derives from a woman in her fifties or sixties with acute COVID-19. Sequencing was carried out using PBMCs or T cells enriched from blood (not recorded which). This sequence joins TRBV30 and TRBJ2-5; 7 bases fit TRBD1. This CDR3 is CAWSAKQGRETQYF. DNA of the CDR3: TGTGCCTGGAGCGCTAAACAGGGGAGAGAGACCCAGTACTTC.